The entry below describes one TCR beta chain. As yet, its antigen is unknown. The data stem from a study of T cell repertoires in cytomegalovirus infection. Study information: CMV epitopes used comprised recently identified HLA-C-restricted ones and well-studied HLA-B-restricted ones. Both CMV infection and a matching HLA type were indicated by public TCR beta signatures. Broader study findings: Based on cumulative public TCR beta family frequency, carriers of CMV plus the relevant HLA were identified. Clonotypes of TCR beta that were HLA-C-restricted and CMV-specific dominated the ex vivo response.

TCRdb independently ran MiXCR on the reads; one entry per CDR3 protein. The sample contains under 300,000 distinct CDR3 sequences, approximately 22% of which appear only once. V was cut by 4 bases and J by 1 base, with 11 bases left in between. Germline CDR1 reads SQVTM; CDR2 reads ANQGSEA. The CDR3 runs 14 residues. The receptor was isolated from a human donor in good health (CMV status not recorded). Some clones in this sample may be carry-over from other donors' samples. This sequence joins TRBV29-1 and TRBJ1-5; D may be TRBD1 (6 bases). Sequencing was performed on cultured PBMCs, taken from culture after CMV antigen stimulation. The CDR3: CSVAEGGSNQPQHF. The CDR3 DNA reads TGCAGCGTTGCTGAAGGGGGGAGCAATCAGCCCCAGCATTTT.